The 30 T cell receptor beta chains presented below share a single source sample, sequenced in a study of cytomegalovirus exposure and HLA in healthy donors. The PCR employed 60 Vbeta primers together with 13 Jbeta primers. Clones were sequenced by immunoSEQ multiplex PCR, and TCRdb holds only the in-frame ones, with some missing. The table records 110,000 to 150,000 clones, 82% of them present only once. Sequencing was carried out using PBMCs. These receptors all come from a woman in her forties in good health and CMV-seronegative.

The CDR3 DNA follows: TGTGCCAGCAGCTTAGCGGGGACAGTAAATCAGCCCCAGCATTTT. It encodes CASSLAGTVNQPQHF. The V and J genes are TRBV13 and TRBJ1-5; TRBD1 matches at 7 bases. Germline-derived CDR1 and CDR2 are PRHDT and FYEKMQ (reference sequence). V gave up 1 base and J gave up 4 bases; unmatched junction bases: 4. The CDR3 consists of 15 residues.

The CDR3 sequence is CSVRSGMNTEAFF. The DNA for the CDR3 is TGCAGCGTACGCAGCGGAATGAACACTGAAGCTTTCTTT. The rearrangement links TRBV29-1 to TRBJ1-1; unclear D gene. CDR1 SQVTM and CDR2 ANQGSEA come from the germline V gene. The V gene lost 6 bases and the J gene lost 0 bases, with 11 bases spanning the gap. The CDR3 length is 13 residues.

The chain has TRBV7-8 and TRBJ2-1, with a possible D match to TRBD2 (6 bases). CDR1 and CDR2 (germline): SGHVS, FQNEAQ. The CDR3 extends over 16 amino acids. V was pared by 4 bases and J by 9 bases, with 22 bases between. CDR3 in DNA: TGTGCCAGCAGCTCCCTACCCCGGGCGGGACCGAGTGAGCAGTTCTTC. Amino acid sequence: CASSSLPRAGPSEQFF.

This clone was counted a few times. The chain combines TRBV28 with TRBJ1-5, with D tentatively TRBD1 (5 bases). Germline assignment: CDR1 MDHEN and CDR2 SYDVKM. V was pared by 3 bases and J by 3 bases, with 15 bases between. CDR3 length equals 16 residues. Here the CDR3 reads CASSFNLRQNNQPQHF. As DNA, the CDR3 is TGTGCCAGCAGTTTTAACCTCAGACAGAACAATCAGCCCCAGCATTTT.

The chain has TRBV28 and TRBJ2-5; D might be TRBD1 (6 bases). This CDR3 spans 15 amino acids. The germline V gene has CDR1 MDHEN and CDR2 SYDVKM. V shed 3 bases and J shed 5 bases, with 16 bases lying between them. Here the CDR3 DNA reads TGTGCCAGCAGTTTCCAGGGGCGCGTTCTGGAGACCCAGTACTTC. It is translated as CASSFQGRVLETQYF.

The genes are TRBV9 and TRBJ2-3, with 7 bases that match TRBD2. The V segment lost 3 bases and the J segment 5 bases; nucleotides outside the gene matches: 9. The germline gives CDR1 SGDLS, CDR2 YYNGEE. The CDR3 consists of 15 residues. CDR3: CASSGGGLGGDTQYF. CDR3 DNA: TGTGCCAGCAGCGGGGGGGGACTTGGGGGAGATACGCAGTATTTT.

The CDR3 coding sequence is TGTGCCAGCAGCTTGGGCAGGGGAAACTATGGCTACACCTTC. As protein: CASSLGRGNYGYTF. V usage is TRBV5-6 and J usage is TRBJ1-2; D is perhaps TRBD1 (6 bases). CDR1 and CDR2 from the germline V gene are SGHDT and YYEEEE. The CDR3 length is 14 residues. The ends were cut back, 0 bases at V and 2 bases at J, with 8 bases in the middle.

The chain recombines TRBV20-1 with TRBJ1-2; D remains ambiguous. This CDR3 region has 11 residues. Trimming took off 4 bases at V and 8 bases at J, with 11 bases between the two ends. Germline V gene lookup returns CDR1 DFQATT and CDR2 SNEGSKA (reference sequence). CDR3 nucleotides: TGCAGTGCTAACCTTCTATGGGGCTACACCTTC. Translated: CSANLLWGYTF.

V is TRBV11-2 and J is TRBJ2-7; TRBD2 agrees at 10 bases. Germline values: CDR1 SGHAT, CDR2 FQNNGV. The junction had 13 bases not matched to a gene; V was cut back by 8 bases and J by 6 bases. The CDR3 length is 15 residues. The CDR3 DNA is TGTGCCAGCGGCCGGCTAGCGGGAGCCTTATCCGAGCAGTACTTC. This sequence encodes CASGRLAGALSEQYF. Filled out from reference TRBV11-2 and TRBJ2-7, the complete variable domain reads EAGVAQSPRYKIIEKRQSVAFWCNPISGHATLYWYQQILGQGPKLLIQFQNNGVVDDSQLPKDRFSAERLKGVDSTLKIQPAKLEDSAVYLCASGRLAGALSEQYFGPGTRLTVT.

The chain carries TRBV6-4 and TRBJ2-5, with 8 positions matching TRBD2. Trimming cost V 3 bases and J 4 bases; bases outside gene matches: 10. From germline, CDR1 is MRHNA and CDR2 SNTAGT. This CDR3 has 16 residues. The DNA of the CDR3 is TGTGCCAGCAGTGAAGGGAAGCGGGAGAAGGCAGAGACCCAGTACTTC. This sequence encodes CASSEGKREKAETQYF.

The chain couples TRBV5-1 to TRBJ2-1, with D possibly TRBD2 on 5 matching bases. Germline V gene sequence: CDR1 SGHRS, CDR2 YFSETQ. V was trimmed by 0 bases and J by 1 base, leaving 8 bases between them. CDR3 size: 15 residues. The CDR3 here is CASSLAEGSYNEQFF. The DNA of the CDR3 is TGCGCCAGCAGCTTGGCCGAGGGTTCCTACAATGAGCAGTTCTTC.

The chain carries TRBV5-5 and TRBJ2-7; 9 positions match TRBD2. The germline CDR1 and CDR2 sequences are SGHKS and YYEKEE (reference sequence). Trimming removed 4 bases from V and 6 bases from J; junction bases left unmatched: 8. The CDR3 has 14 amino acids. The CDR3 here is CASSPGLAYGEQYF. The CDR3 region has the DNA TGTGCCAGCAGCCCGGGACTAGCATATGGCGAGCAGTACTTC.

V is TRBV6-6 and J is TRBJ1-5; maybe TRBD1 (5 bases). V was shortened by 5 bases and J by 3 bases, with 14 bases between the two germline ends. Per germline, CDR1 MNHNY and CDR2 SVGAGI (reference sequence). This CDR3 region has 15 residues. In DNA, the CDR3 is TGTGCCAGCAGTCCCAGCGGGGGTCCCAATCAGCCCCAGCATTTT. Its protein product is CASSPSGGPNQPQHF.

This chain links TRBV4-3 with TRBJ1-2, with D possibly matching TRBD1 (6 bases). V was clipped by 6 bases and J by 7 bases, with 21 bases between them. This CDR3 comprises 15 residues. The germline CDR1 and CDR2 sequences are LGHNA and YSLEER. CDR3 coding DNA: TGCGCCAGCAGGGGGGCCCGGAAGGGATGGGGTGGCTACACCTTC. It specifies CASRGARKGWGGYTF.

Notes on this clone: The same CDR3 arises from other DNA sequences in this sample as well. This chain links TRBV7-9 with TRBJ2-3; D is ambiguous. CDR3 length: 12 amino acids. Trimming pared 2 bases from V and 6 bases from J, leaving 6 bases between. Germline CDR1 and CDR2: SEHNR and FQNEAQ (reference sequence). This CDR3 reads CASSLRVDTQYF. The DNA of the CDR3 is TGTGCCAGCAGCTTACGGGTTGATACGCAGTATTTT.

The chain joins TRBV11-2 to TRBJ2-7; D remains ambiguous. Between the trimmed V and J ends, which lost 3 bases and 2 bases, there was a span of 11 bases. This CDR3 has 14 amino acids. CDR1 is SGHAT, CDR2 FQNNGV, per germline. CDR3 nucleotides: TGTGCCAGCAGCTTGCAGACTGTTACCTACGAGCAGTACTTC. Translation: CASSLQTVTYEQYF.

This chain connects TRBV10-3 to TRBJ1-4, with D possibly being TRBD1 (6 bases). Germline lookup yields CDR1 ENHRY and CDR2 SYGVKD. With 8 bases removed from V and 7 bases from J, the gap between germline ends came to 14 bases. The CDR3 runs 13 residues. Here the CDR3 reads CAIGGGDSEKLFF. CDR3 in DNA: TGTGCCATCGGAGGGGGGGATAGTGAAAAACTGTTTTTT.

The chain links TRBV11-2 to TRBJ2-7, with 7 bases matching TRBD1. Losses at the gene ends were 5 bases for V and 4 bases for J; bases not matched to a gene: 11. Germline CDR1 reads SGHAT; CDR2 reads FQNNGV. The CDR3 runs 15 residues. The CDR3 is CASSLHRDSLYEQYF. The CDR3 bases are TGTGCCAGCAGCCTTCACCGGGACAGCCTTTACGAGCAGTACTTC.

The chain recombines TRBV5-1 with TRBJ2-1; D possibly corresponds to TRBD2 (5 bases). Trimming removed 0 bases at V and 6 bases at J, with 13 bases between. The CDR3 sequence is 15 residues long. Germline V gives CDR1 SGHRS, CDR2 YFSETQ. CDR3 sequence reads: CASSLVGTRSNEQFF. CDR3 coding DNA: TGCGCCAGCAGCTTGGTCGGAACTAGGAGCAATGAGCAGTTCTTC.

This rearrangement joins TRBV5-5 to TRBJ2-5; the match to TRBD1 covers 7 bases. This CDR3 comprises 14 residues. J lost 9 bases, V lost 3 bases, and 11 bases had no gene match. Germline values: CDR1 SGHKS, CDR2 YYEKEE (reference sequence). CDR3 in DNA: TGTGCCAGCAGCTCGCGGACAGGTCTAGTGGCCCAGTACTTC. It codes for CASSSRTGLVAQYF.

The J gene is TRBJ2-5, the V gene TRBV27, with D maybe TRBD2 (6 bases). V was shortened by 3 bases and J by 9 bases, with 14 bases between the two germline ends. Looked up from germline, CDR1 is MNHEY and CDR2 is SMNVEV (reference sequence). The CDR3 runs to 13 residues. The CDR3 DNA reads as TGTGCCAGCAGTTTTAGGACTACGTCGTCCCAGTACTTC. The encoded protein is CASSFRTTSSQYF.

The chain links TRBV4-2 to TRBJ2-1, with unresolved D. The V end was cut by 0 bases, the J end by 4 bases, with 16 bases between. CDR1 is LGHNA and CDR2 is YNFKEQ in the germline V gene. The CDR3 length is 17 residues. CDR3 in amino acids: CASSQEISSPFYNEQFF. CDR3 coding DNA: TGTGCCAGCAGCCAAGAAATATCCAGTCCCTTTTACAATGAGCAGTTCTTC.

The rearrangement uses TRBV28 and TRBJ1-1; 7 bases match TRBD1. Per the germline V gene, CDR1 is MDHEN and CDR2 is SYDVKM. The V and J ends lost 6 bases and 4 bases, in that order; junction bases with no gene match: 5. This CDR3 comprises 13 residues. CDR3 nucleotide sequence: TGTGCCAGCAGACAGACAGGGTTCACTGAAGCTTTCTTT. This translates into CASRQTGFTEAFF.

This chain connects TRBV7-2 to TRBJ2-7; 9 nucleotides agree with TRBD2. CDR3 length: 14 residues. V dropped 1 base and J dropped 6; count of bases not matched to a gene: 4. CDR1 is SGHTA and CDR2 is FQGNSA in the germline V gene. The CDR3 sequence is CASSLGLAVGEQYF. The CDR3 nucleotides are TGTGCCAGCAGCTTAGGACTAGCGGTGGGCGAGCAGTACTTC.

This clone is a singleton in its sample. The gene calls are TRBV29-1 and TRBJ1-5, with 7 bases that match TRBD1. The CDR3 extends over 14 amino acids. CDR1 is SQVTM and CDR2 is ANQGSEA in the germline V gene. With 6 bases clipped from V and 2 bases from J, the junction kept 7 bases outside the gene matches. The CDR3 DNA is TGCAGCGTAAGAACGGGACAGCGCAATCAGCCCCAGCATTTT. Its protein product is CSVRTGQRNQPQHF. Full variable domain (rest looked up from reference TRBV29-1 and TRBJ1-5): SAVISQKPSRDICQRGTSLTIQCQVDSQVTMMFWYRQQPGQSLTLIATANQGSEATYESGFVIDKFPISRPNLTFSTLTVSNMSPEDSSIYLCSVRTGQRNQPQHFGDGTRLSIL.

In regard to this clone: Relative to the germline gene, one junction end is altered; a read error may explain this. This chain uses TRBV27 with TRBJ2-7; D ambiguous. The CDR3 length is 13 residues. The germline V gene has CDR1 MNHEY and CDR2 SMNVEV (reference sequence). The CDR3 reads CASSLSLSYEQYF. The CDR3 nucleotides read TGTGCCAGCAGTCTATCCCTCTCCTACGAGCAGTACTTC.

There are a few counts of this clone. This chain joins TRBV7-9 and TRBJ2-3, with D possibly matching TRBD2 (6 bases). This CDR3 comprises 14 residues. Trimming removed 10 bases at V and 1 base at J, with 15 bases between. The germline V gene has CDR1 SEHNR and CDR2 FQNEAQ (reference sequence). The chain's CDR3 is CATRIGGGTDTQYF. The CDR3 region has the DNA TGTGCCACCCGAATCGGGGGAGGCACAGATACGCAGTATTTT. Based on the CDR3 plus reference TRBV7-9 and TRBJ2-3, the full variable domain is DTGVSQNPRHKITKRGQNVTFRCDPISEHNRLYWYRQTLGQGPEFLTYFQNEAQLEKSRLLSDRFSAERPKGSFSTLEIQRTEQGDSAMYLCATRIGGGTDTQYFGPGTRLTVL.

This clone was counted between two and nine times. This sequence joins TRBV2 and TRBJ2-3; no clear D gene. This CDR3 has 13 residues. V was cut by 8 bases and J by 0 bases, with 9 bases left in between. Germline CDR1 reads SNHLY; CDR2 reads FYNNEI. CDR3 sequence (DNA): TGTGCCAGCTCGAGAGTTAGCACAGATACGCAGTATTTT. Its translation: CASSRVSTDTQYF.

The chain uses TRBV7-8 and TRBJ2-3; 12 bases agree with TRBD2. The V gene's germline CDR1 is SGHVS and CDR2 FQNEAQ. V lost 5 bases to trimming and J lost 11 bases; unmatched junction nucleotides: 11. This CDR3 spans 15 amino acids. CDR3 loop: CASSVGTSGSLGQYF. CDR3 in DNA: TGTGCCAGCAGCGTCGGGACTAGCGGGTCCCTGGGGCAGTATTTT.

This clone was seen just once. V gene TRBV2 combines with J gene TRBJ2-7; D possibly corresponds to TRBD2 (5 bases). Trimming stripped 6 bases from V and 4 bases from J, with 16 bases between. Germline CDR1 reads SNHLY; CDR2 reads FYNNEI. This CDR3 is 14 amino acids long. In DNA form, the CDR3 reads TGTGCCAGCAGAGATACTAGGAACAGTTACGAGCAGTACTTC. Protein: CASRDTRNSYEQYF.